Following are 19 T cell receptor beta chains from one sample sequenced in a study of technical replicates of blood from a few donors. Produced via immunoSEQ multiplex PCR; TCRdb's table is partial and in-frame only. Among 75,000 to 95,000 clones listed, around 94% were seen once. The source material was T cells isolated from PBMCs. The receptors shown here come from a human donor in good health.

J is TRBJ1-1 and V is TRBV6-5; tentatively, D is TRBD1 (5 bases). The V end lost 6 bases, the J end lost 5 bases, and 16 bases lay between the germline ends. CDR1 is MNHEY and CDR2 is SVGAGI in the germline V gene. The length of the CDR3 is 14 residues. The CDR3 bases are TGTGCCAGCAGCCCCTCAGGGTTCACGACTGAAGCTTTCTTT. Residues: CASSPSGFTTEAFF.

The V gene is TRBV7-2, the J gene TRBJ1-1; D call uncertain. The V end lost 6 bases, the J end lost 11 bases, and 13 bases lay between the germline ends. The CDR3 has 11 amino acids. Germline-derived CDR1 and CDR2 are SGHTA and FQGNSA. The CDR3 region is CASRYQELAFF. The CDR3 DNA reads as TGTGCCAGCAGATATCAGGAATTGGCTTTCTTT. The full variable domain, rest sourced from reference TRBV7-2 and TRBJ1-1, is GAGVSQSPSNKVTEKGKDVELRCDPISGHTALYWYRQSLGQGLEFLIYFQGNSAPDKSGLPSDRFSAERTGGSVSTLTIQRTQQEDSAVYLCASRYQELAFFGQGTRLTVV.

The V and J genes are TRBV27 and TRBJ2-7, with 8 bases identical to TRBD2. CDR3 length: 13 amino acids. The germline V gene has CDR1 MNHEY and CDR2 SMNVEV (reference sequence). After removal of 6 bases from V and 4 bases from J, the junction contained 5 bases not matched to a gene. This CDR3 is CASSLGGVYEQYF. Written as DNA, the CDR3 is TGTGCCAGCAGCCTCGGGGGGGTGTACGAGCAGTACTTC.

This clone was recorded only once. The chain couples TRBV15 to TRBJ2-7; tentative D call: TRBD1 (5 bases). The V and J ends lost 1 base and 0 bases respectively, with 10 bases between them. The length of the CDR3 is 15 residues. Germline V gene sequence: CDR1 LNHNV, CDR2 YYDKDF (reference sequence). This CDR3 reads CATSRGQISSYEQYF. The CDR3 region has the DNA TGTGCCACCAGCAGAGGACAGATTAGCTCCTACGAGCAGTACTTC.

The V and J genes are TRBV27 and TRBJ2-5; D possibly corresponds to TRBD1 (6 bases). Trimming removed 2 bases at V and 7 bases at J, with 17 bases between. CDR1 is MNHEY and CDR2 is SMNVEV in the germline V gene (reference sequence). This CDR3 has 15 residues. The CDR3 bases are TGTGCCAGCAGTTTAACACAGGGTTCTAATCCGACCCAGTACTTC. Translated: CASSLTQGSNPTQYF.

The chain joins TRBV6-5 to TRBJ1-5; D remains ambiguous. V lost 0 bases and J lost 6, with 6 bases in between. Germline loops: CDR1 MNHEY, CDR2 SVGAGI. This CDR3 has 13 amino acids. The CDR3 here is CASSYSEVQPQHF. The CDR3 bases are TGTGCCAGCAGTTACTCGGAGGTTCAGCCCCAGCATTTT.

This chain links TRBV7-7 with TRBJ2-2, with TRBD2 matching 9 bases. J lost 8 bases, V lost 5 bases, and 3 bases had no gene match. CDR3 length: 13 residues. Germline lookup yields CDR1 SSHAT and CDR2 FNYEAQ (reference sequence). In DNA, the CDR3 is TGTGCCAGCAGCCCCGGACTAGCGGGGGAGCTGTTTTTT. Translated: CASSPGLAGELFF.

The CDR3 nucleotides are TGTGCCAGTAGGGATCTACAGGGGTGGGGAGATGAAAAACTGTTTTTT. This gives the protein CASRDLQGWGDEKLFF. This chain uses TRBV19 with TRBJ1-4; 7 positions match TRBD1. With 6 bases clipped from V and 6 bases from J, the junction kept 13 bases outside the gene matches. The CDR3 is 16 residues long. Germline values: CDR1 LNHDA, CDR2 SQIVND (reference sequence).

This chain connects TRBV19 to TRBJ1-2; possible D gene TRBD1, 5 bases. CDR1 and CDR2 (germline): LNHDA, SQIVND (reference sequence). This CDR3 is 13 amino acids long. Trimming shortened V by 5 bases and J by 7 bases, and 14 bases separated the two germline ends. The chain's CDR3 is CASSPRSGLGYTF. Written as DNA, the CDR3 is TGTGCCAGTAGTCCAAGATCAGGGCTTGGCTACACCTTC.

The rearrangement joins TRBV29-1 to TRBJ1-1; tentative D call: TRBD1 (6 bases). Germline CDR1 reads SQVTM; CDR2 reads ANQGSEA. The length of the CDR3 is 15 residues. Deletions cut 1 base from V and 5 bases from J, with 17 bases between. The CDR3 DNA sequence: TGCAGCGTTGAAGGGACAGAAGTGGATCTTACTGAAGCTTTCTTT. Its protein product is CSVEGTEVDLTEAFF.

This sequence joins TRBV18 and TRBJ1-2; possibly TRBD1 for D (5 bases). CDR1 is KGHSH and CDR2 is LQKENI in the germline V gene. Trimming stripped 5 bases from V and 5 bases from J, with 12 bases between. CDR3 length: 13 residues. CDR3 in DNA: TGTGCCAGCTCATCTGCAGGGAATTATGGCTACACCTTC. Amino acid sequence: CASSSAGNYGYTF.

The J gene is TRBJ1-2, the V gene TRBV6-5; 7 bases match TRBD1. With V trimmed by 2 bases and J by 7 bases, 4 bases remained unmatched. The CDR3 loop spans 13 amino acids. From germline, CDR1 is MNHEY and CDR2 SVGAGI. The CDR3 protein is CASSYTGASGYTF. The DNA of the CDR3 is TGTGCCAGCAGTTACACAGGGGCAAGTGGCTACACCTTC.

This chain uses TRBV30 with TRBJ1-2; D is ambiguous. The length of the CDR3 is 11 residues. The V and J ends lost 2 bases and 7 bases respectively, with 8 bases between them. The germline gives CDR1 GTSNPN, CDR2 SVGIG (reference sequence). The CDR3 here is CAWSWAAGYTF. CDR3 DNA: TGTGCCTGGAGTTGGGCAGCTGGCTACACCTTC.

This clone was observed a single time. The CDR3, as DNA: TGTGCCAGCAGCCGACAGACTGAAGCTTTCTTT. Its translation: CASSRQTEAFF. V and J are TRBV9 and TRBJ1-1, with a possible D match to TRBD1 (5 bases). This CDR3 contains 11 residues. The germline V gene has CDR1 SGDLS and CDR2 YYNGEE. Trimming took 4 bases from V and 5 from J, leaving 6 bases between them.

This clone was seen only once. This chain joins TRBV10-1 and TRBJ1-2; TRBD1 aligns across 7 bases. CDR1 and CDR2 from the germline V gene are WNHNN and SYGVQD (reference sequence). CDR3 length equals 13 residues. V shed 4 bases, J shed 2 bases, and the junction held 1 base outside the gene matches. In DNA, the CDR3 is TGCGCCAGCAGTGGACAGGGCAACTATGGCTACACCTTC. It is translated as CASSGQGNYGYTF.

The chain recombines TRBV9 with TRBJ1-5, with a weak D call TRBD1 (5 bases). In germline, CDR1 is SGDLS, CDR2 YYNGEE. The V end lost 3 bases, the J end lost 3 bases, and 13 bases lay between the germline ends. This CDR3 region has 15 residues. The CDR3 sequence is CASSETPGPNQPQHF. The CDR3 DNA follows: TGTGCCAGCAGCGAAACCCCAGGGCCCAATCAGCCCCAGCATTTT.

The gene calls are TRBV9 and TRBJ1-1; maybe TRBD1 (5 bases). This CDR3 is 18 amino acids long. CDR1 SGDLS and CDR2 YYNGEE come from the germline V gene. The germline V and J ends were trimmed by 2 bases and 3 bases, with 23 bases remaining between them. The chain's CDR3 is CASSVSFRGTALDTEAFF. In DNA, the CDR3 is TGTGCCAGCAGCGTTTCCTTTCGGGGGACGGCTCTGGACACTGAAGCTTTCTTT.

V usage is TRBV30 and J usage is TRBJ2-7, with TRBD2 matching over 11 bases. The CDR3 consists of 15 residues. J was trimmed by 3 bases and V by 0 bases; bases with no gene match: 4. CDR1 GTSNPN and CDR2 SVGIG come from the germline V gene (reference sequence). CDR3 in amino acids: CAWSVVLAGDYEQYF. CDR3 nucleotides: TGTGCCTGGAGTGTTGTACTAGCGGGGGACTACGAGCAGTACTTC. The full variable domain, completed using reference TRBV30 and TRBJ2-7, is SQTIHQWPATLVQPVGSPLSLECTVEGTSNPNLYWYRQAAGRGLQLLFYSVGIGQISSEVPQNLSASRPQDRQFILSSKKLLLSDSGFYLCAWSVVLAGDYEQYFGPGTRLTVT.

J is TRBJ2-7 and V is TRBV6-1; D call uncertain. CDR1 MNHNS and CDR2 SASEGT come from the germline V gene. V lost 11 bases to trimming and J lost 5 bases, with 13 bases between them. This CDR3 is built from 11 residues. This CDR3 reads CAPPAANEQYF. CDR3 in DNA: TGTGCCCCCCCCGCTGCTAACGAGCAGTACTTC.